Listed below are T cell receptor beta chains from one sample, sequenced in a study of blood T cell repertoires in COVID-19. The table came from immunoSEQ multiplex PCR; TCRdb's copy has only in-frame clones and leaves some out. The sample carries tens of thousands of clones, over 75% recorded once. Sequenced: peripheral blood. The receptors were gathered from a human donor in a cohort sampled during active COVID-19. Both conserved end residues are part of each CDR3. D genes are given only for firm matches. Clone size, where shown, is once, few, many, or a class for clones that have expanded.

CDR3nt	CDR3aa	d_gene	v_gene	j_gene	abundance
TGTGCCAGCAGTGAACCCCAAAGGGGGGGAAATTATAATTCACCCCTCCACTTT	CASSEPQRGGNYNSPLHF	-	TRBV2	TRBJ1-6	few
TGTGCCAGCAGTTTTCGGACAGGGGGCAAGCCCCAGCATTTT	CASSFRTGGKPQHF	TRBD1	TRBV28	TRBJ1-5	-
TGTGCCAGCAGCTTCCGGCGGGGAGGGGTAGAACAGTTCTTC	CASSFRRGGVEQFF	TRBD2	TRBV7-8	TRBJ2-1	-
TGTGCCAGCACTTCCCTAGCGGGGGGGGTGGAGACCCAGTACTTC	CASTSLAGGVETQYF	TRBD2	TRBV28	TRBJ2-5	-
TGTGCCAGCAGATCCGGGACTATCACAGATACGCAGTATTTT	CASRSGTITDTQYF	TRBD2	TRBV6-5	TRBJ2-3	-
TGTGCCAGCAGCCAAGGAAGACTAGCGGGGCGTGGTAATGAGCAGTTCTTC	CASSQGRLAGRGNEQFF	TRBD2	TRBV3-1/TRBV3-2	TRBJ2-1	-
TGTGCCAGCAGCTTAGGGCCCCCTGGGGAGAGATTATACAATGAGCAGTTCTTC	CASSLGPPGERLYNEQFF	-	TRBV7-3	TRBJ2-1	-
TGTGCCAGCGGTTACAGTAGTTCTAACTATGGCTACACCTTC	CASGYSSSNYGYTF	-	TRBV27	TRBJ1-2	few
TGTGCCAGCAGCAACCCCGTAACAGCTAGCACAGATACGCAGTATTTT	CASSNPVTASTDTQYF	-	TRBV7-9	TRBJ2-3	-
TGTGCCAGCAGCCGCTCGGGGTCGAACACCGGGGAGCTGTTTTTT	CASSRSGSNTGELFF	-	TRBV6-5	TRBJ2-2	-
TGTGCCAGTAGCCAAGCGGGAGAATTATACAATGAGCAGTTCTTC	CASSQAGELYNEQFF	TRBD2	TRBV19	TRBJ2-1	-
TGTGCCAGCAGTCCGGACAGGTACAATGAGCAGTTCTTC	CASSPDRYNEQFF	TRBD1	TRBV28	TRBJ2-1	-
TGCGCCAGCAGCCTGCGGACTAGCGGGGGGGGCACAGATACGCAGTATTTT	CASSLRTSGGGTDTQYF	TRBD2	TRBV4-1	TRBJ2-3	-
TGTGCCAGCAGCCTTGAAGTAGGGACAGCCCAATGGGCCCAGCATTTT	CASSLEVGTAQWAQHF	TRBD1	TRBV3-1/TRBV3-2	TRBJ1-5	-
TGTGCCTGGATGGTGCCCCCTCGGGGCACTGAAGCTTTCTTT	CAWMVPPRGTEAFF	-	TRBV30	TRBJ1-1	-
TGTGCCAGCTCACCACTAAACACCGGGGAGCTGTTTTTT	CASSPLNTGELFF	-	TRBV18	TRBJ2-2	-
TGTGCCAGCAGCCCTGACCTAGCGGGCGGCGCAGATACGCAGTATTTT	CASSPDLAGGADTQYF	TRBD2	TRBV27	TRBJ2-3	-
TGTGCCAGCGGTGGACAGGGAAAAGATGAGCCCCAGCATTTT	CASGGQGKDEPQHF	TRBD1	TRBV9	TRBJ1-5	-
TGCAGTGCTAGAGATCCCCCCGCAGAGTTCTTC	CSARDPPAEFF	-	TRBV20-1	TRBJ2-1	-
TGTGCCATCAGTGACCCCCTAGGGGGTGATACGCAGTATTTT	CAISDPLGGDTQYF	-	TRBV10-3	TRBJ2-3	-
TGTGCCAGCTCACCACCGTCCAGGGGTAGCGTCAATGAGCAGTTCTTC	CASSPPSRGSVNEQFF	-	TRBV18	TRBJ2-1	-
TGTGCCAGCAGTGAAGCTAGCGACTACACCGGGGAGCTGTTTTTT	CASSEASDYTGELFF	-	TRBV6-4	TRBJ2-2	-
TGCGCCAGCAGCCCGTCCCTTACAGGGAACACTGAAGCTTTCTTT	CASSPSLTGNTEAFF	-	TRBV5-1	TRBJ1-1	once
TGTGCCAGCAGCAAGTACAGGGCTGCCGGGGAGCTGTTTTTT	CASSKYRAAGELFF	-	TRBV7-3	TRBJ2-2	-
TGTGCCAGCAGCTCTCCTTCCCCCCTCTACAATGAGCAGTTCTTC	CASSSPSPLYNEQFF	-	TRBV5-6	TRBJ2-1	once
TGTGCCACCCAGGGGCAAAGGGATCAGCCCCAGCATTTT	CATQGQRDQPQHF	-	TRBV24-1	TRBJ1-5	few
TGTGCCAGCAGTCCCCGACAGGGACTAGCCAAAAACATTCAGTACTTC	CASSPRQGLAKNIQYF	-	TRBV27	TRBJ2-4	-
TGTGCCAGCAGCTGGACAGGGAAGAACACTGAAGCTTTCTTT	CASSWTGKNTEAFF	TRBD1	TRBV5-4	TRBJ1-1	-
TGTGCCAGCAGCGGACTAGCGGGGGTGAGCACAGATACGCAGTATTTT	CASSGLAGVSTDTQYF	TRBD2	TRBV9	TRBJ2-3	-
TGCGCCAGGATTTTAGCGGAGAACACCGGGGAGCTGTTTTTT	CARILAENTGELFF	-	TRBV10-1	TRBJ2-2	-
TGTGCCAGCAGCCTCTCTGGTAGCGGGAGGTTCCGAGAGCAGTACTTC	CASSLSGSGRFREQYF	TRBD2	TRBV2	TRBJ2-7	once
TGCGCCAGCAGCTTGGCTTCAGTGGGCTTTAGCACAGATACGCAGTATTTT	CASSLASVGFSTDTQYF	-	TRBV5-1	TRBJ2-3	-
TGTGCCAGCAGCCCCAGGATCGGGGAGCTGTTTTTT	CASSPRIGELFF	-	TRBV7-3	TRBJ2-2	-
TGTGCCAGCAGTTTAAGGGGCACGGAGACCCAGTACTTC	CASSLRGTETQYF	-	TRBV12-3/TRBV12-4	TRBJ2-5	-
TGTGCCAGCAGTTTTCGGGACAGGGGTAGCTATGGCTACACCTTC	CASSFRDRGSYGYTF	TRBD1	TRBV28	TRBJ1-2	-
TGTGCCACCAGCCGCCGGGGGTCCTACGAGCAGTACTTC	CATSRRGSYEQYF	-	TRBV24-1	TRBJ2-7	-
TGTGCCAGCAGCCGTGGGGTACTAGCGGGAGGCCTCTCCTACGAGCAGTACTTC	CASSRGVLAGGLSYEQYF	TRBD2	TRBV2	TRBJ2-7	-
TGTGCCAGCAGTTTATTTTCGGGCGGGTACTCCTACAATGAGCAGTTCTTC	CASSLFSGGYSYNEQFF	-	TRBV27	TRBJ2-1	-
TGTGCCAGCAGTTACCCTCGGACTAGCGGGGGGCAGTCCTACAATGAGCAGTTCTTC	CASSYPRTSGGQSYNEQFF	TRBD2	TRBV6-2/TRBV6-3	TRBJ2-1	-
TGTGCCATCAGTGAGCCTTACGGGACAGGGGGCTACGAGCAGTACTTC	CAISEPYGTGGYEQYF	TRBD1	TRBV10-3	TRBJ2-7	-
TGTGCCAGCAGCTTAAAGGGGGCACCCCTCCACTTT	CASSLKGAPLHF	-	TRBV11-2	TRBJ1-6	few